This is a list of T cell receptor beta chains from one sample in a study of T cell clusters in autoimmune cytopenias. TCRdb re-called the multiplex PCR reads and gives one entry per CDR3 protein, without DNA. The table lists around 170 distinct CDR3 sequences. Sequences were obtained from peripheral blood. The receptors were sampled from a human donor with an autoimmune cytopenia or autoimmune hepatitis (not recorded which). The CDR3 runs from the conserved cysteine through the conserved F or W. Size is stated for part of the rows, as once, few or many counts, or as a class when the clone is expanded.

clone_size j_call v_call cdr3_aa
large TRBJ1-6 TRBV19 CASSGRANSPLHF
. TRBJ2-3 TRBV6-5 CASSYEGAQADTQYF
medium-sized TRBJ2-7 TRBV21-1 CASSKDDSYEQYF
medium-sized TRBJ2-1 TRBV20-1 CSASIASFRGEQFF
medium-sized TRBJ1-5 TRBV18 CASKTGANQPQHF
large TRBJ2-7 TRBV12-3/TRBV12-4 CASSSSLRNEQYF
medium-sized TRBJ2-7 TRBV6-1 CASDLAGGNEQYF
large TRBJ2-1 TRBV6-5 CASSPWDRDDEQFF
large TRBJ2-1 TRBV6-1 CASDLAGGNEQFF
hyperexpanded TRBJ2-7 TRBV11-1 CASSTRTGGEQYF
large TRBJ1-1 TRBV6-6 CASSYSDFTEAFF
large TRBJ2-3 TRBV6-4 CASSEGAGGTDTQYF
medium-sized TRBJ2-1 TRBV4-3 CASSQDSGTSSYNEQFF
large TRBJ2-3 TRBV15 CATSRVPVWLMTDTQYF
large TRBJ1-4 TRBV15 CATSRGTDRGQGNEKLFF
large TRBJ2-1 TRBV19 CASSMDRSSYNEQFF
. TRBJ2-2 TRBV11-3 CASSLVWGRTSGANTGELFF
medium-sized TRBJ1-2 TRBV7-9 CASSSYLGYTF
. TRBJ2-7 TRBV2 CASARRQGAYEQYF
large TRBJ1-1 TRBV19 CASSQNREAFF
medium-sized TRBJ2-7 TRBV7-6 CASSFAAGESYEQYF
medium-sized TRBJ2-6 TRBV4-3 CASSQGDSSSGANVLTF
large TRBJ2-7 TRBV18 CASRAGAWAEDEQYF
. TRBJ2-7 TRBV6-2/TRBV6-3 CASSPWDRGYEQYF
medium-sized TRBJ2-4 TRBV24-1 CATSEVGGGNIQYF
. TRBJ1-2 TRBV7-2 CASSFSGQNYGYTF
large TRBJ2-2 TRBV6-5 CATTPRHSNTGELFF
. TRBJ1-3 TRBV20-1 CSARPGQVFSGNTIYF
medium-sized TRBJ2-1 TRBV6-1 CASSEWDRDDEQFF
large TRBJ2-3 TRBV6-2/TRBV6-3 CASSWDITDTQYF
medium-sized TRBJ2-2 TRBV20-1 CSARDLDTTGELFF
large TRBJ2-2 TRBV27 CASSRMTGELFF
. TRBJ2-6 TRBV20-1 CSATGTGAGANVLTF
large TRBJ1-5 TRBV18 CASSRRDQPQHF
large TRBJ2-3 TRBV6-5 CASGDRAPTDTQYF
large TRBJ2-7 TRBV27 CASSLWGAPGYEQYF